Listed below are T cell receptor beta chains from one sample, sequenced in a study of blood T cell repertoires in COVID-19. Method: immunoSEQ multiplex PCR; TCRdb's copy keeps in-frame clones and lacks some. The sample has more than 300,000 clones; about 92% are singletons. The sample taken for sequencing was PBMCs or T cells enriched from blood (not recorded which). The receptors were gathered from a woman aged 30 to 39 who had recovered from COVID-19. Both conserved end residues are part of each CDR3. The D gene is left open where the match is weak. Clone size appears in some rows only: once, few, many, or a class for an expanded clone.

CDR3 DNA	CDR3 protein	J gene	clone size	D gene	V gene
TGTGCCAGCAGCCTCCACCGGGGGGCAGGGGATGAAAAACTGTTTTTT	CASSLHRGAGDEKLFF	TRBJ1-4	NA	NA	TRBV28
TGTGCCAGCAACCAATACGGGGGGAAGGCTTTCTTT	CASNQYGGKAFF	TRBJ1-1	NA	NA	TRBV27
TGTGCCTGGAGTCCCCCCCGTGACTTCTACGAGCAGTACTTC	CAWSPPRDFYEQYF	TRBJ2-7	once	NA	TRBV30
TGTGCCAGCAGCCAAGAGGAGGGGACCCATGGCTACACCTTC	CASSQEEGTHGYTF	TRBJ1-2	NA	NA	TRBV3-1/TRBV3-2
TGTGCCAGCAGCTTATCCAGGGTCCTCTCCTACGAGCAGTACTTC	CASSLSRVLSYEQYF	TRBJ2-7	NA	NA	TRBV7-2
TGTGCCAGCTCACCACGGACAGCGGATGACTACGAGCAGTACTTC	CASSPRTADDYEQYF	TRBJ2-7	NA	NA	TRBV18
TGTGCCAGCAGCTTCGCAGAGGCCGGGGAGCTGTTTTTT	CASSFAEAGELFF	TRBJ2-2	NA	NA	TRBV7-3
TGCAGTGAGGAGCCGAACACTGAAGCTTTCTTT	CSEEPNTEAFF	TRBJ1-1	NA	NA	TRBV20-1
TGTGCCAGCAGCTTACAACAGGGGTACGCCTACGAGCAGTACTTC	CASSLQQGYAYEQYF	TRBJ2-7	few	TRBD1	TRBV7-2
TGTGCCAGTAGTATACGGGTGGCCGGGGAGCTGTTTTTT	CASSIRVAGELFF	TRBJ2-2	NA	NA	TRBV19
TGTGCCACCTCTCCGGGACAGGCCGGAAATAAAGATACGCAGTATTTT	CATSPGQAGNKDTQYF	TRBJ2-3	NA	TRBD1	TRBV28
TGTGCCAGCAGCCGACCAGCGGGAGGGACTTACAATGAGCAGTTCTTC	CASSRPAGGTYNEQFF	TRBJ2-1	NA	TRBD2	TRBV3-1/TRBV3-2
TGTGCCAGCAGCCTAAGCGGGAGGTTTTATGAGCAGTTCTTC	CASSLSGRFYEQFF	TRBJ2-1	NA	TRBD2	TRBV7-2
TGTGCCAGCAGCGGGGACGGGGGGATCCAAGAGACCCAGTACTTC	CASSGDGGIQETQYF	TRBJ2-5	NA	TRBD2	TRBV9
TGTGCCAGCAGTTACTCGAAGGGGTACAATGAAAAACTGTTTTTT	CASSYSKGYNEKLFF	TRBJ1-4	NA	NA	TRBV6-5
TGTGCCAGCAGCCACCTAGCGGGGAATACCTACGAGCAGTACTTC	CASSHLAGNTYEQYF	TRBJ2-7	NA	TRBD2	TRBV7-8
TGTGCCAGCAGTTCCGGGACTAGCGGATACAATGAGCAGTTCTTC	CASSSGTSGYNEQFF	TRBJ2-1	NA	TRBD2	TRBV27
TGTGCCAGCGCCGGACAGGGCGGCTACACCTTC	CASAGQGGYTF	TRBJ1-2	NA	TRBD1	TRBV2
TGTGCCAGCAGCTGGGATCCGGGAGCTAGCCAACCCGAGTCTGGGGAGCTGTTTTTT	CASSWDPGASQPESGELFF	TRBJ2-2	once	NA	TRBV5-8
TGTGCCAGCCCCTGGGACAGGGACCCGGCCGAGCTCAATGAGCAGTTCTTC	CASPWDRDPAELNEQFF	TRBJ2-1	NA	TRBD1	TRBV5-6
TGTGCCAGCAGCCCAGTGGTCTCCTACGAGCAGTACTTC	CASSPVVSYEQYF	TRBJ2-7	NA	NA	TRBV14
TGTGCCTGCGAACAGGGCAACTATGGCTACACCTTC	CACEQGNYGYTF	TRBJ1-2	NA	NA	TRBV30
TGTGCCAGCAGCGTATCGGACAGGGTGGAAGAGCAGTACTTC	CASSVSDRVEEQYF	TRBJ2-7	NA	TRBD1	TRBV9
TGTGCCAGCAGCCCGGTTATTGAAGCTTTCTTT	CASSPVIEAFF	TRBJ1-1	NA	NA	TRBV9
TGTGCCAGCAGCTCTGACAGACTTCTTAATGAAAAACTGTTTTTT	CASSSDRLLNEKLFF	TRBJ1-4	NA	NA	TRBV7-8
TGTGCCAGCAGCTTTCTGGTCAGCTCCTACGAGCAGTACTTC	CASSFLVSSYEQYF	TRBJ2-7	NA	NA	TRBV7-2
TGTGCCAGCAGATTAAGGGCTAGCGTAGATACGCAGTATTTT	CASRLRASVDTQYF	TRBJ2-3	NA	NA	TRBV7-2
TGTGCCAGCAGCCATGCGGATGAAGCTTTCTTT	CASSHADEAFF	TRBJ1-1	NA	NA	TRBV4-2
TGTGCCCTTACGAGGTCCGAGAACACTGAAGCTTTCTTT	CALTRSENTEAFF	TRBJ1-1	NA	NA	TRBV30
TGTGCCAGCAGCAGTAACTATAATTCACCCCTCCACTTT	CASSSNYNSPLHF	TRBJ1-6	once	NA	TRBV28
TGTGCCAGCAGCCTAGACGGGACAGAGCACATTCAGTACTTC	CASSLDGTEHIQYF	TRBJ2-4	NA	TRBD1	TRBV9
TGTGCCAGCAGTATTGCCCGGGGGACAGCCGGCGGCTACACCTTC	CASSIARGTAGGYTF	TRBJ1-2	NA	TRBD1	TRBV28
TGCGCCAGCAGCCAGACGGCGGGACAGTCTTACTATAGCAATCAGCCCCAGCATTTT	CASSQTAGQSYYSNQPQHF	TRBJ1-5	NA	TRBD1	TRBV4-1
TGCGCCAGCAGCCAAGGCCATTCAGCTAGCGGGACGAATGAGCAGTTCTTC	CASSQGHSASGTNEQFF	TRBJ2-1	once	TRBD2	TRBV4-3
TGTGCCAGTAACGGGGGACCCACAGATACGCAGTATTTT	CASNGGPTDTQYF	TRBJ2-3	once	NA	TRBV19
TGTGCCAGCAGCGACGGGGGGCGGGAGACCCAGTACTTC	CASSDGGRETQYF	TRBJ2-5	NA	NA	TRBV12-3/TRBV12-4
TGTGCCAGCAGCTCCCTGACTAGGGTGGGTTACGAGCAGTACTTC	CASSSLTRVGYEQYF	TRBJ2-7	few	NA	TRBV11-2
TGTGCCACCAGTGCCACCCTCCGCGGACAGGCAACGAAATCCTACAATGAGCAGTTCTTC	CATSATLRGQATKSYNEQFF	TRBJ2-1	NA	TRBD1	TRBV24-1
TGTGCCAGCAGTGAAGCAGGCAGGGGGCAAGGTGAGCAGTTCTTC	CASSEAGRGQGEQFF	TRBJ2-1	NA	TRBD1	TRBV2
TGTGCCAGCAGCCGCTACAGGGGGCCGGGGGAAAAACTGTTTTTT	CASSRYRGPGEKLFF	TRBJ1-4	NA	TRBD1	TRBV3-1/TRBV3-2
TGTGCCAGCAGCCAAGCGCCCAGCGTCTCCTACGAGCAGTACTTC	CASSQAPSVSYEQYF	TRBJ2-7	NA	NA	TRBV3-1/TRBV3-2
TGTGCCAGCAGCTTGGGAGGGGGGCCCTACAATGAGCAGTTCTTC	CASSLGGGPYNEQFF	TRBJ2-1	NA	NA	TRBV7-3